The 17 T cell receptor beta chains below all came from one sample that was sequenced in a study of T-cell reconstitution after alpha-beta-depleted transplantation in children. Preparation of the TCRbeta library was carried out with unique molecular identifiers. From the PCR reads, TCRdb called clonotypes with MiXCR, one entry per CDR3 protein. The table has 800,000 to 1,000,000 distinct CDR3 sequences, about 31% seen once. The sequences come from PBMCs, mostly from graft donor cells, collected 360 days after TCRalphabeta/CD19-depleted stem cell transplant. These receptors all stem from a boy less than two years old who had a stem cell transplant for SCID, so the T cells may come from the graft donor.

The chain employs TRBV5-1 and TRBJ2-1; D is unclear. The CDR3 length is 13 residues. Germline CDR1 is SGHRS and CDR2 is YFSETQ. Deletions cut 0 bases from V and 8 bases from J, with 9 bases between. The CDR3 loop is CASSLGPSDEQFF. The DNA of the CDR3 is TGCGCCAGCAGCTTGGGACCTTCTGATGAGCAGTTCTTC.

The sample holds a few counts of this clonotype. The rearrangement uses TRBV5-1 and TRBJ2-1; a weak D match, TRBD1 (6 bases). Germline V CDR1 and CDR2: SGHRS, YFSETQ. Trimming removed 4 bases at V and 10 bases at J, with 18 bases between. The length of the CDR3 is 14 residues. CDR3 in amino acids: CASSPRDAQGEQFF. For the CDR3, the DNA is TGCGCCAGCAGCCCCAGGGACGCCCAGGGGGAGCAGTTCTTC.

This clonotype was seen a few times. The chain recombines TRBV12-3 or TRBV12-4 with TRBJ1-2; D remains ambiguous. This CDR3 has 16 residues. V lost 2 bases, J lost 0 bases, and 13 bases lay in between. CDR3 sequence (DNA): TGTGCCAGCAGTTTATTGCCTGGCGGGGCTAACTATGGCTACACCTTC. The encoded protein is CASSLLPGGANYGYTF.

To note about this clonotype: At one of its ends the junction is not consistent with the germline gene, which may arise from a read error. The rearrangement uses TRBV11-2 and TRBJ2-1; 8 positions match TRBD2. The CDR3 length is 20 residues. The germline CDR1 and CDR2 sequences are SGHAT and FQNNGV. The CDR3 protein is CASSLFAPIWRGASNNEQFF. In DNA, the CDR3 is TGTGCCAGCAGCTTATTTGCCCCAATATGGCGGGGGGCCTCCAACAATGAGCAGTTCTTC.

V and J are TRBV9 and TRBJ2-1; 10 bases fit TRBD1. CDR3 length: 17 amino acids. Germline lookup yields CDR1 SGDLS and CDR2 YYNGEE. J gave up 2 bases and V 4 bases, and 9 bases lay outside the gene matches. The CDR3 here is CASSTRPDRGPYNEQFF. DNA for the CDR3: TGTGCCAGCAGCACCCGACCCGACAGGGGGCCCTACAATGAGCAGTTCTTC.

V is TRBV20-1 and J is TRBJ1-1; no firm D call. Germline-derived CDR1 and CDR2 are DFQATT and SNEGSKA (reference sequence). Trimming cost V 3 bases and J 5 bases, with 10 bases left between them. The CDR3 loop spans 12 amino acids. In nucleotides, the CDR3 is TGCAGTGCTAGGTATTCGGGGACTGAAGCTTTCTTT. Protein: CSARYSGTEAFF.

This clonotype was seen a handful of times. The V and J genes are TRBV12-3 or TRBV12-4 and TRBJ1-3; D gene uncertain. V was clipped by 7 bases and J by 2 bases, with 12 bases between them. This CDR3 is built from 14 residues. The CDR3 DNA reads as TGTGCCAGCACCCTGGAACTTGCTGGAAACACCATATATTTT. Its translation: CASTLELAGNTIYF.

This clonotype was counted ten times or more. The chain uses TRBV12-3 or TRBV12-4 and TRBJ1-1; 7 positions match TRBD1. Unmatched junction bases numbered 13, after V lost 6 bases and J lost 0 bases. The CDR3 has 17 amino acids. The DNA of the CDR3 is TGTGCCAGCAGCCCGACAGGGAAGAGGGGGATGAACACTGAAGCTTTCTTT. Encoded protein: CASSPTGKRGMNTEAFF.

The V call is TRBV5-1, the J call TRBJ2-2, with TRBD1 matching 7 bases. Germline V gives CDR1 SGHRS, CDR2 YFSETQ. The CDR3 has 15 amino acids. The J segment lost 6 bases and the V segment lost 2 bases, leaving 7 bases of the junction unmatched. CDR3 nucleotide sequence: TGCGCCAGCAGCTTACGTACAGGGGCGGCCGGGGAGCTGTTTTTT. Translation: CASSLRTGAAGELFF. Full variable domain (rest looked up from reference TRBV5-1 and TRBJ2-2): KAGVTQTPRYLIKTRGQQVTLSCSPISGHRSVSWYQQTPGQGLQFLFEYFSETQRNKGNFPGRFSGRQFSNSRSEMNVSTLELGDSALYLCASSLRTGAAGELFFGEGSRLTVL.

The chain recombines TRBV6-5 with TRBJ2-7, with TRBD2 matching over 8 bases. Germline loops: CDR1 MNHEY, CDR2 SVGAGI. V shed 1 base and J 2 bases; nucleotides not matched to a gene: 1. The CDR3 extends over 14 amino acids. For the CDR3, the DNA is TGTGCCAGCAGTTACTTAGCGGGACCCTACGAGCAGTACTTC. Translating it yields CASSYLAGPYEQYF.

This clonotype was detected only a few times. V usage is TRBV6-1 and J usage is TRBJ2-2; 11 positions agree with TRBD2. This CDR3 spans 17 amino acids. The V gene end was trimmed by 6 bases and the J gene end by 2 bases; junction bases not matched to a gene: 8. Looked up from germline, CDR1 is MNHNS and CDR2 is SASEGT. CDR3 protein: CASSQTGTSGNTGELFF. DNA of the CDR3: TGTGCCAGCAGCCAAACGGGGACTAGCGGTAACACCGGGGAGCTGTTTTTT.

V and J are TRBV5-1 and TRBJ2-2; D not resolved. The germline V gene has CDR1 SGHRS and CDR2 YFSETQ. Trimming took 5 bases from V and 2 from J, leaving 13 bases between them. This CDR3 has 15 residues. CDR3 sequence (DNA): TGCGCCAGCAGGATACAGACGGTTAACACCGGGGAGCTGTTTTTT. Protein: CASRIQTVNTGELFF.

This clonotype came up a few times. The J gene is TRBJ1-2, the V gene TRBV18; D not resolved. This CDR3 has 13 amino acids. Trimming stripped 2 bases from V and 6 bases from J, with 10 bases between. CDR1 and CDR2 (germline): KGHSH, LQKENI. CDR3 sequence: CASSPSGYNGYTF. CDR3 sequence (DNA): TGTGCCAGCTCACCATCGGGCTACAATGGCTACACCTTC.

In its sample, this clonotype was seen once. V usage is TRBV20-1 and J usage is TRBJ2-1; no clear D. The germline gives CDR1 DFQATT, CDR2 SNEGSKA (reference sequence). This CDR3 contains 14 residues. V was trimmed by 3 bases and J by 0 bases, leaving 9 bases between them. The CDR3 protein is CSASRDRSYNEQFF. The CDR3 bases are TGCAGTGCTAGCCGAGACCGCTCCTACAATGAGCAGTTCTTC.

This chain connects TRBV29-1 to TRBJ2-1; 12 nucleotides match TRBD2. The length of the CDR3 is 18 residues. Germline CDR1 SQVTM, CDR2 ANQGSEA. Trimming took 5 bases from V and 0 from J; bases not matched to a gene: 11. The CDR3: CSVSRLAGALSSYNEQFF. The CDR3 coding sequence is TGCAGCGTTTCCCGACTAGCGGGGGCGTTGAGCTCCTACAATGAGCAGTTCTTC.

V gene TRBV12-3 or TRBV12-4 combines with J gene TRBJ1-6, with 9 nucleotides matching TRBD1. The CDR3 totals 15 residues. V gave up 9 bases and J gave up 9 bases; unmatched junction bases: 12. The CDR3 reads CASTNGDREFSPLHF. The DNA of the CDR3 is TGTGCCAGTACGAACGGGGACAGGGAATTTTCACCCCTCCACTTT.

This clonotype was seen a few times. This rearrangement joins TRBV24-1 to TRBJ2-2; 7 bases line up with TRBD2. The germline gives CDR1 KGHDR, CDR2 SFDVKD. This CDR3 contains 15 residues. The V and J ends lost 5 bases and 3 bases, in that order; junction bases with no gene match: 5. CDR3 region: CATSARETYTGELFF. CDR3 sequence (DNA): TGTGCCACCAGTGCGCGGGAGACCTACACCGGGGAGCTGTTTTTT.